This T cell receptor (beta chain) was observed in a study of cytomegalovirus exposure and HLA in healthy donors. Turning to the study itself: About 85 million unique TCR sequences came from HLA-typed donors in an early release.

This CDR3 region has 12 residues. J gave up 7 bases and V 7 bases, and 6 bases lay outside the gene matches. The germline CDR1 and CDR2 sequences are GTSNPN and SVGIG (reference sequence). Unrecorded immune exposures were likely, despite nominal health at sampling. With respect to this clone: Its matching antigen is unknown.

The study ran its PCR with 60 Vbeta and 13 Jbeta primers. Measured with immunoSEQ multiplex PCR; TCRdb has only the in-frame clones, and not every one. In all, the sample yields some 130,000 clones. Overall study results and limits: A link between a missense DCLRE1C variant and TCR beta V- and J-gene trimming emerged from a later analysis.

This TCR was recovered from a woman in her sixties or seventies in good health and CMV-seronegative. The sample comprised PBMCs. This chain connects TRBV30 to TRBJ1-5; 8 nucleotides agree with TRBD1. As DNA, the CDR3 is TGTGCCTACGGACAGGGACGGCAGCCCCAGCATTTT. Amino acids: CAYGQGRQPQHF.